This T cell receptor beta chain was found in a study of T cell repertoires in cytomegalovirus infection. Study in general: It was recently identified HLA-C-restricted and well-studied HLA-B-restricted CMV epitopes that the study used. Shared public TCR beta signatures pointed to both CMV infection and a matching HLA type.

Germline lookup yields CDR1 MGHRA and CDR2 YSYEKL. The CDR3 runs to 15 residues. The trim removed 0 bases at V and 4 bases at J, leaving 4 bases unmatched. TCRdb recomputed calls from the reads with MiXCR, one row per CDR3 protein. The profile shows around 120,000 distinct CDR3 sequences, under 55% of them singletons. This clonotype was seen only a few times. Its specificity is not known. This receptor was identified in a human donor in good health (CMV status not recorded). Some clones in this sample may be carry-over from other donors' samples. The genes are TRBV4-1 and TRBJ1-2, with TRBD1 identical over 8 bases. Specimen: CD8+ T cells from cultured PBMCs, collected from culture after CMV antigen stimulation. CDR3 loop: CASSQEVTGGYGYTF. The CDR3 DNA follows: TGCGCCAGCAGCCAAGAGGTTACAGGGGGCTATGGCTACACCTTC.